The 32 T cell receptor beta chains in this list originate from one sample, sequenced in a study of identifying expanded T cells in peripheral blood. Data came from immunoSEQ multiplex PCR; TCRdb stores just in-frame clones and leaves some out. The table includes about 81,000 clones, 80% to 85% detected once. The source material was blood. The receptors here all came from a person aged 18 to 70 in good health.

The chain combines TRBV29-1 with TRBJ2-3; D possibly corresponds to TRBD1 (6 bases). The CDR3 sequence is 12 residues long. V lost 4 bases and J 5 bases, leaving 10 bases between the germline ends. Germline V CDR1 and CDR2: SQVTM, ANQGSEA. DNA for the CDR3: TGCAGCGTTGTCCTGACAGGAGATACGCAGTATTTT. Translated, it gives CSVVLTGDTQYF.

The chain is built from TRBV18 and TRBJ2-5; D possibly uses TRBD1 or TRBD2 (5 bases each). Germline lookup yields CDR1 KGHSH and CDR2 LQKENI. The CDR3 sequence is 14 residues long. V lost 3 bases and J lost 4, with 12 bases in between. The CDR3 region has the DNA TGTGCCAGCTCACCCCAGGGAGCCACAGAGACCCAGTACTTC. It encodes CASSPQGATETQYF.

The chain uses TRBV27 and TRBJ2-3; D is unresolved. The germline V and J ends were trimmed by 6 bases and 5 bases, with 6 bases remaining between them. CDR1 is MNHEY and CDR2 is SMNVEV in the germline V gene (reference sequence). This CDR3 region has 11 residues. The CDR3 protein is CASRQIDTQYF. DNA for the CDR3: TGTGCCAGCAGGCAAATAGATACGCAGTATTTT.

The gene calls are TRBV9 and TRBJ2-7; TRBD2 might be the D (6 bases). From germline, CDR1 is SGDLS and CDR2 YYNGEE. V lost 5 bases, J lost 2 bases, and 11 bases lay in between. This CDR3 spans 13 amino acids. CDR3 DNA: TGTGCCAGCAGTCCGGGGGATACCTACGAGCAGTACTTC. Translating gives CASSPGDTYEQYF.

The CDR3 loop is CASSPGLAGDYADTQYF. In DNA form, the CDR3 reads TGTGCCAGCAGCCCCGGACTAGCGGGAGATTACGCAGATACGCAGTATTTT. The chain employs TRBV7-3 and TRBJ2-3; TRBD2 matches 13 bases. The germline CDR1 and CDR2 sequences are SGHTA and FQGTGA. Trimming cost V 5 bases and J 4 bases; bases outside gene matches: 9. The CDR3 is made up of 17 amino acids.

The J gene is TRBJ2-3, the V gene TRBV7-2; no clear D gene. Germline CDR1 reads SGHTA; CDR2 reads FQGNSA. Trimming cost V 0 bases and J 1 base, with 5 bases left between them. CDR3 size: 14 residues. CDR3 in DNA: TGTGCCAGCAGCTTAGCGCCCGGCACAGATACGCAGTATTTT. Protein: CASSLAPGTDTQYF. The full variable domain, completed using reference TRBV7-2 and TRBJ2-3, is GAGVSQSPSNKVTEKGKDVELRCDPISGHTALYWYRQSLGQGLEFLIYFQGNSAPDKSGLPSDRFSAERTGGSVSTLTIQRTQQEDSAVYLCASSLAPGTDTQYFGPGTRLTVL.

As regards this clone: A far larger clone is one base from this, pointing to a likely read error. J is TRBJ2-3 and V is TRBV6-5; 7 positions agree with TRBD1. Germline CDR1 and CDR2: MNHEY and SVGAGI. The V segment lost 5 bases and the J segment 2 bases; nucleotides outside the gene matches: 7. This CDR3 is 15 amino acids long. Written as DNA, the CDR3 is TGTGCCAGCAGTCCCGGGACAGCCAACACAGATACGCAGTATTTT. It is translated as CASSPGTANTDTQYF.

V gene TRBV5-1 combines with J gene TRBJ2-7, with 8 positions matching TRBD1. After removal of 0 bases from V and 3 bases from J, the junction contained 8 bases not matched to a gene. This CDR3 contains 16 residues. Germline V gene lookup returns CDR1 SGHRS and CDR2 YFSETQ. The CDR3 DNA sequence: TGCGCCAGCAGCTTGGGAGGGACAGGAGAGGGCTACGAGCAGTACTTC. Protein sequence: CASSLGGTGEGYEQYF.

The rearrangement joins TRBV10-3 to TRBJ1-2; TRBD1 might be the D (5 bases). The CDR3 is 13 residues long. The V gene's germline CDR1 is ENHRY and CDR2 SYGVKD. Trimming cost V 7 bases and J 7 bases, with 16 bases left between them. The CDR3 sequence: CAITEGEQGGYTF. CDR3 in DNA: TGTGCCATCACCGAAGGGGAACAAGGTGGCTACACCTTC.

Points on this clone: An end of the junction differs from the germline gene, which may be a read error. The gene calls are TRBV7-7 and TRBJ2-5; 7 bases agree with TRBD1. Germline V gene sequence: CDR1 SSHAT, CDR2 FNYEAQ (reference sequence). This CDR3 comprises 14 residues. The CDR3 spells CASSPTGVQETQYF. The CDR3 DNA follows: TGTGCTAGCAGCCCAACAGGGGTTCAAGAGACCCAGTACTTC.

The chain has TRBV6-1 and TRBJ2-1; 9 bases are a match to TRBD2. Germline CDR1 and CDR2: MNHNS and SASEGT. With V trimmed by 1 base and J by 8 bases, 9 bases remained unmatched. The CDR3 is made up of 16 amino acids. The CDR3: CASSEVLTSGPDEQFF. As DNA, the CDR3 is TGTGCCAGCAGTGAAGTTCTGACTAGCGGACCGGATGAGCAGTTCTTC.

This chain links TRBV5-4 with TRBJ2-4; D may be TRBD1 (6 bases). V lost 2 bases and J 8 bases, leaving 14 bases between the germline ends. Germline lookup yields CDR1 SGHNT and CDR2 YYREEE (reference sequence). The CDR3 runs 14 residues. CDR3 sequence reads: CASSFSGDWDIQYF. CDR3 DNA: TGTGCCAGCAGCTTTTCAGGGGATTGGGACATTCAGTACTTC.

The chain carries TRBV6-1 and TRBJ1-4, with a possible D match to TRBD1 (5 bases). The V and J ends lost 2 bases and 5 bases respectively, with 15 bases between them. CDR3 size: 16 residues. Germline CDR1 and CDR2: MNHNS and SASEGT. CDR3 coding DNA: TGTGCCAGCAGTGAAAGGGGTGTCAGCAGAAATGAAAAACTGTTTTTT. It codes for CASSERGVSRNEKLFF.

This chain joins TRBV19 and TRBJ1-4; 7 bases fit TRBD1. J gave up 8 bases and V 5 bases, and 8 bases lay outside the gene matches. CDR3 length: 14 amino acids. CDR1 and CDR2 from the germline V gene are LNHDA and SQIVND (reference sequence). CDR3: CASSGGQEGEKLFF. CDR3 sequence (DNA): TGTGCCAGTAGTGGAGGACAGGAGGGAGAAAAACTGTTTTTT.

The genes are TRBV27 and TRBJ2-1; D is ambiguous. V gave up 5 bases and J gave up 5 bases, with 16 bases separating them. CDR1 and CDR2 from the germline V gene are MNHEY and SMNVEV (reference sequence). There are 15 residues in the CDR3. The CDR3: CASSPRNFGDNEQFF. The CDR3 coding sequence is TGTGCCAGCAGTCCCCGAAACTTCGGTGACAATGAGCAGTTCTTC.

The chain uses TRBV7-9 and TRBJ1-5; no firm D call. CDR3 length equals 14 residues. Germline V gives CDR1 SEHNR, CDR2 FQNEAQ (reference sequence). Trimming removed 1 base from V and 0 bases from J, with 4 bases in between. CDR3 nucleotide sequence: TGTGCCAGCAGCTTAGAAATTAGCAATCAGCCCCAGCATTTT. Translation: CASSLEISNQPQHF. The whole variable domain, filled in from reference TRBV7-9 and TRBJ1-5, reads DTGVSQNPRHKITKRGQNVTFRCDPISEHNRLYWYRQTLGQGPEFLTYFQNEAQLEKSRLLSDRFSAERPKGSFSTLEIQRTEQGDSAMYLCASSLEISNQPQHFGDGTRLSIL.

The chain combines TRBV11-2 with TRBJ2-7; D is undetermined. The CDR3 length is 15 residues. Per the germline V gene, CDR1 is SGHAT and CDR2 is FQNNGV. Trimming shortened V by 0 bases and J by 0 bases, and 9 bases separated the two germline ends. This CDR3 is CASSLEVTFSYEQYF. CDR3 bases: TGTGCCAGCAGCTTAGAGGTCACCTTCTCCTACGAGCAGTACTTC. Supplemented by reference TRBV11-2 and TRBJ2-7, the full variable domain reads EAGVAQSPRYKIIEKRQSVAFWCNPISGHATLYWYQQILGQGPKLLIQFQNNGVVDDSQLPKDRFSAERLKGVDSTLKIQPAKLEDSAVYLCASSLEVTFSYEQYFGPGTRLTVT.

This chain links TRBV6-1 with TRBJ2-7, with D perhaps matching TRBD2 (5 bases). The CDR3 length is 13 residues. V dropped 4 bases and J dropped 5 bases, with 12 bases sitting between them. Germline V lookup: CDR1 MNHNS, CDR2 SASEGT. This CDR3 reads CASSALDWDEQYF. The DNA of the CDR3 is TGTGCCAGCAGTGCTCTGGACTGGGACGAGCAGTACTTC.

The CDR3, as DNA: TGTGCCAGCAGCCCCGAAACCATCAGTTCTGGAAACCCCGGGGAGCTGTTTTTT. This gives the protein CASSPETISSGNPGELFF. The rearrangement joins TRBV4-2 to TRBJ2-2; D not resolved. V lost 4 bases and J lost 6, with 24 bases in between. Germline V lookup: CDR1 LGHNA, CDR2 YNFKEQ. The CDR3 length is 18 residues.

The chain uses TRBV5-1 and TRBJ2-7; D possibly corresponds to TRBD2 (6 bases). This CDR3 is 14 amino acids long. Trimming removed 3 bases from V and 3 bases from J, with 13 bases in between. CDR1 SGHRS and CDR2 YFSETQ come from the germline V gene. The chain's CDR3 is CASSSTGLNYEQYF. The DNA of the CDR3 is TGCGCCAGCAGCTCTACGGGACTCAACTACGAGCAGTACTTC. Combining the CDR3 with reference TRBV5-1 and TRBJ2-7 gives the whole variable domain KAGVTQTPRYLIKTRGQQVTLSCSPISGHRSVSWYQQTPGQGLQFLFEYFSETQRNKGNFPGRFSGRQFSNSRSEMNVSTLELGDSALYLCASSSTGLNYEQYFGPGTRLTVT.

The V and J genes are TRBV11-1 and TRBJ2-3; unclear D gene. This CDR3 has 15 residues. Germline V lookup: CDR1 SGHAT, CDR2 FQDESV (reference sequence). Trimming took 1 base from V and 8 from J, leaving 16 bases between them. DNA of the CDR3: TGTGCCAGCAGCTTAGACAGCGTAGGTGCTCTTACGCAGTATTTT. Its translation is CASSLDSVGALTQYF.

This rearrangement joins TRBV28 to TRBJ2-7; possibly TRBD1 for D (5 bases). The germline gives CDR1 MDHEN, CDR2 SYDVKM. This CDR3 spans 14 amino acids. Trimming left V 6 bases short and J 0 bases short, with 12 bases between. The chain's CDR3 is CASRAGLSSYEQYF. The CDR3 DNA reads TGTGCCAGCAGAGCAGGGTTAAGCTCCTACGAGCAGTACTTC.

CDR3: CATSTGLAGGTDTQYF. CDR3 bases: TGTGCCACCAGCACCGGACTAGCGGGAGGCACAGATACGCAGTATTTT. The rearrangement links TRBV15 to TRBJ2-3; 13 bases line up with TRBD2. Germline trimming cut 4 bases from V and 1 base from J; bases unmatched to any gene: 2. CDR1 LNHNV and CDR2 YYDKDF come from the germline V gene (reference sequence). This CDR3 region has 16 residues.

The chain is built from TRBV6-5 and TRBJ2-3; 8 positions match TRBD1. CDR3 size: 13 residues. After removal of 6 bases from V and 4 bases from J, the junction contained 3 bases not matched to a gene. The V gene's germline CDR1 is MNHEY and CDR2 SVGAGI. The CDR3 DNA reads TGTGCCAGCAGCGACAGGGGTCCAGATACGCAGTATTTT. It encodes CASSDRGPDTQYF.

This sequence joins TRBV6-5 and TRBJ1-1; D is perhaps TRBD1 (5 bases). V dropped 3 bases and J dropped 5 bases, with 13 bases sitting between them. Germline V gives CDR1 MNHEY, CDR2 SVGAGI. The CDR3 loop spans 14 amino acids. The CDR3 DNA follows: TGTGCCAGCAGTTATGGGGGGAGAGTGACTGAAGCTTTCTTT. It is translated as CASSYGGRVTEAFF.

The chain employs TRBV6-5 and TRBJ2-1, with 8 bases lining up with TRBD2. The V gene end was trimmed by 4 bases and the J gene end by 2 bases; junction bases not matched to a gene: 7. Per germline, CDR1 MNHEY and CDR2 SVGAGI. This CDR3 is built from 16 residues. In nucleotides, the CDR3 is TGTGCCAGCAGTTCTCTTCTAGCGGGTCCCTACAATGAGCAGTTCTTC. Its translation: CASSSLLAGPYNEQFF.

The rearrangement uses TRBV6-1 and TRBJ2-2, with 7 bases that match TRBD1. Germline V gives CDR1 MNHNS, CDR2 SASEGT. The V segment lost 11 bases and the J segment 0 bases; nucleotides outside the gene matches: 6. This CDR3 region has 14 residues. CDR3 residues: CAGHRGTNTGELFF. The CDR3 coding sequence is TGTGCCGGTCACAGGGGCACGAACACCGGGGAGCTGTTTTTT.

The V gene is TRBV4-1, the J gene TRBJ2-2, with TRBD1 matching 11 bases. Trimming at V came to 1 base and at J to 7 bases, leaving 8 bases not matched to a gene. The CDR3 runs 17 residues. Germline V gene data show CDR1 as MGHRA and CDR2 as YSYEKL. The CDR3 coding sequence is TGCGCCAGCAGCCAAGGTTACGGACAGGGGGCAATCGGGGAGCTGTTTTTT. This sequence encodes CASSQGYGQGAIGELFF.

The V and J genes are TRBV7-9 and TRBJ1-1, with no clear D. This CDR3 contains 13 residues. V was pared by 4 bases and J by 6 bases, with 12 bases between. Germline V CDR1 and CDR2: SEHNR, FQNEAQ (reference sequence). The CDR3: CASSYVDGPEAFF. The CDR3, as DNA: TGTGCCAGCAGCTACGTCGACGGACCTGAAGCTTTCTTT.

The rearrangement links TRBV11-2 to TRBJ2-2, with D perhaps matching TRBD1 or TRBD2 (5 bases each). The CDR3 has 15 residues. The germline CDR1 and CDR2 sequences are SGHAT and FQNNGV. The germline V and J ends were trimmed by 5 bases and 4 bases, with 14 bases remaining between them. CDR3 sequence (DNA): TGTGCCAGCAGCCGTACCGGGACCGGCACCGGGGAGCTGTTTTTT. Amino acid sequence: CASSRTGTGTGELFF.

This clone was picked up one time. The chain couples TRBV4-3 to TRBJ2-1, with D perhaps matching TRBD1 (6 bases). Germline CDR1 is LGHNA and CDR2 is YSLEER. CDR3 size: 13 residues. The germline V and J ends were trimmed by 0 bases and 8 bases, with 8 bases remaining between them. The CDR3 spells CASSQEGGYEQFF. CDR3 coding DNA: TGCGCCAGCAGCCAAGAAGGGGGTTATGAGCAGTTCTTC.

The gene calls are TRBV7-2 and TRBJ2-7, with TRBD2 matching over 7 bases. J gave up 1 base and V 1 base, and 4 bases lay outside the gene matches. This CDR3 has 15 amino acids. Germline V CDR1 and CDR2: SGHTA, FQGNSA. The CDR3, as DNA: TGTGCCAGCAGCTTAGTCTCTAGCGGATCCTACGAGCAGTACTTC. It translates to CASSLVSSGSYEQYF. Drawing the rest from reference TRBV7-2 and TRBJ2-7, the complete variable domain is GAGVSQSPSNKVTEKGKDVELRCDPISGHTALYWYRQSLGQGLEFLIYFQGNSAPDKSGLPSDRFSAERTGGSVSTLTIQRTQQEDSAVYLCASSLVSSGSYEQYFGPGTRLTVT.